These 32 T cell receptor beta chains came from one sample sequenced in a study of blood T cell repertoires in COVID-19. TCRdb's copy holds only in-frame clones and misses some; the assay was immunoSEQ multiplex PCR. This table has around 270,000 clones, about 87% appearing once. Source material: PBMCs or T cells enriched from blood (not recorded which). These receptors were collected from a woman aged 40 to 50 who had been exposed to COVID-19.

This chain connects TRBV9 to TRBJ2-1, with 16 nucleotides matching TRBD2. This CDR3 contains 19 residues. The V gene end was trimmed by 2 bases and the J gene end by 4 bases; junction bases not matched to a gene: 9. The germline CDR1 and CDR2 sequences are SGDLS and YYNGEE. CDR3 sequence (DNA): TGTGCCAGCAGCGTGGGGACTAGCGGGAGGGCCCTGAGGTACAATGAGCAGTTCTTC. Translated: CASSVGTSGRALRYNEQFF. The full variable domain, its missing parts supplied by reference TRBV9 and TRBJ2-1, is DSGVTQTPKHLITATGQRVTLRCSPRSGDLSVYWYQQSLDQGLQFLIQYYNGEERAKGNILERFSAQQFPDLHSELNLSSLELGDSALYFCASSVGTSGRALRYNEQFFGPGTRLTVL.

The V gene is TRBV12-5, the J gene TRBJ2-1, with 9 bases identical to TRBD2. The trim removed 7 bases at V and 2 bases at J, leaving 21 bases unmatched. Germline V gene sequence: CDR1 LGHNT, CDR2 FRNRAP. The CDR3 covers 20 residues. CDR3 residues: CASAMGASGVKVGAYNEQFF. The CDR3 DNA follows: TGTGCTAGTGCCATGGGGGCTAGCGGGGTTAAAGTAGGGGCCTACAATGAGCAGTTCTTC.

This chain connects TRBV28 to TRBJ2-7, with D maybe TRBD1 (5 bases). The CDR3 consists of 13 residues. Germline V gives CDR1 MDHEN, CDR2 SYDVKM. V lost 7 bases and J 2 bases, leaving 12 bases between the germline ends. This chain's CDR3 is CASKDSQTYEQYF. Written as DNA, the CDR3 is TGTGCCAGCAAAGACAGCCAGACCTACGAGCAGTACTTC.

The V call is TRBV2, the J call TRBJ1-5, with unresolved D. The CDR3 covers 15 residues. Looked up from germline, CDR1 is SNHLY and CDR2 is FYNNEI. Trimming cost V 3 bases and J 0 bases, with 9 bases left between them. The CDR3 is CASSDRGYSNQPQHF. CDR3 nucleotide sequence: TGTGCCAGCAGTGATCGGGGTTATAGCAATCAGCCCCAGCATTTT.

The chain joins TRBV25-1 to TRBJ1-2; TRBD1 matches 11 bases. J gave up 4 bases and V 8 bases, and 9 bases lay outside the gene matches. This CDR3 contains 15 residues. Germline CDR1 is MGHDK and CDR2 is SYGVNS. Written as DNA, the CDR3 is TGTGCCAGCGGAGACTCGGGACAGGGGGTCTATGGCTACACCTTC. This codes for CASGDSGQGVYGYTF.

This chain connects TRBV25-1 to TRBJ2-7, with D hard to call. Germline V lookup: CDR1 MGHDK, CDR2 SYGVNS. The V and J ends lost 5 bases and 2 bases respectively, with 13 bases between them. The CDR3 contains 14 residues. The CDR3, as DNA: TGTGCCAGCAGTACCCAATCAGGTCCCTACGAGCAGTACTTC. Translating gives CASSTQSGPYEQYF.

This clone was observed once. V usage is TRBV27 and J usage is TRBJ2-5, with D possibly matching TRBD2 (6 bases). Germline-derived CDR1 and CDR2 are MNHEY and SMNVEV (reference sequence). This CDR3 contains 14 residues. V dropped 0 bases and J dropped 5 bases, with 10 bases sitting between them. The CDR3 nucleotides are TGTGCCAGCAGTTTATCACTTGGGGGGGAGACCCAGTACTTC. This gives the protein CASSLSLGGETQYF.

Here the CDR3 DNA reads TGTGCCAGCTCACCTGGACTAGCGGGTCTTGAGCAGTTCTTC. The encoded protein is CASSPGLAGLEQFF. The gene calls are TRBV18 and TRBJ2-1, with 11 bases identical to TRBD2. The CDR3 spans 14 residues. Germline loops: CDR1 KGHSH, CDR2 LQKENI. With V trimmed by 3 bases and J by 9 bases, 4 bases remained unmatched.

The chain employs TRBV5-1 and TRBJ2-5, with D perhaps TRBD2 (5 bases). The V gene's germline CDR1 is SGHRS and CDR2 YFSETQ. Trimming removed 4 bases at V and 2 bases at J, with 9 bases between. CDR3 length equals 13 residues. In nucleotides, the CDR3 is TGCGCCAGCAGCCGGAGCGGTCAAGAGACCCAGTACTTC. Translating it yields CASSRSGQETQYF.

V is TRBV27 and J is TRBJ2-3, with a possible D match to TRBD1 (6 bases). CDR3 length: 16 amino acids. Trimming cost V 4 bases and J 1 base, with 15 bases left between them. Looked up from germline, CDR1 is MNHEY and CDR2 is SMNVEV (reference sequence). The CDR3 protein is CASSSRTASGTDTQYF. As DNA, the CDR3 is TGTGCCAGCAGTTCAAGGACAGCCTCGGGCACAGATACGCAGTATTTT.

Concerning this clone: Relative to the germline gene, one junction end is altered; a read error may explain this. This chain uses TRBV5-1 with TRBJ1-2; 7 bases fit TRBD1. Germline CDR1 and CDR2: SGHRS and YFSETQ. The CDR3 totals 15 residues. The CDR3 sequence is CASSLGADRAYGYTF. The CDR3 bases are TGTGCCAGCAGCTTGGGGGCCGACAGGGCCTATGGCTACACCTTC.

Only one count was recorded for this clone. J is TRBJ1-2 and V is TRBV24-1; 7 bases map to TRBD1. The CDR3 spans 16 residues. V gave up 3 bases and J gave up 3 bases; unmatched junction bases: 9. The germline V gene encodes CDR1 KGHDR and CDR2 SFDVKD. The CDR3 loop reads CATSDDRVGVDYGYTF. DNA for the CDR3: TGTGCCACCAGTGATGACAGGGTTGGGGTAGACTATGGCTACACCTTC.

Comments on this clone: The sample has other DNA sequences that encode this CDR3 too. The CDR3: CASRVGDYGYTF. In DNA form, the CDR3 reads TGTGCCAGCAGGGTGGGAGACTATGGCTACACCTTC. The chain has TRBV28 and TRBJ1-2; D not certain. Trimming removed 6 bases at V and 3 bases at J, with 8 bases between. CDR1 MDHEN and CDR2 SYDVKM come from the germline V gene. The CDR3 contains 12 residues.

V usage is TRBV29-1 and J usage is TRBJ1-2; D perhaps matches TRBD1 (6 bases). The CDR3 runs 11 residues. V was clipped by 7 bases and J by 6 bases, with 12 bases between them. CDR1 SQVTM and CDR2 ANQGSEA come from the germline V gene. CDR3 DNA: TGCAGCGCGATACAGGGAAATGGCTACACCTTC. It encodes CSAIQGNGYTF.

V usage is TRBV21-1 and J usage is TRBJ2-2; TRBD1 was called by the table and not checked on the DNA. TRBV21-1 corresponds to a pseudogene. The CDR3 has 16 residues. The CDR3 region has the DNA TGTGCCAGCAGCAAAGGGGACAGGGGAGGAACCGGGGAGCTGTTTTTT. It specifies CASSKGDRGGTGELFF.

The chain has TRBV2 and TRBJ2-5; D possibly corresponds to TRBD1 (5 bases). This CDR3 comprises 15 residues. Germline CDR1 is SNHLY and CDR2 is FYNNEI. V shed 3 bases and J shed 5 bases, with 16 bases lying between them. The CDR3 region has the DNA TGTGCCAGCAGTGACCAGGGCGGTTCTGTGGAGACCCAGTACTTC. It specifies CASSDQGGSVETQYF.

The V gene is TRBV5-4, the J gene TRBJ2-7; maybe TRBD2 (6 bases). Germline V gene data show CDR1 as SGHNT and CDR2 as YYREEE (reference sequence). The CDR3 sequence is 13 residues long. V lost 1 base, J lost 10 bases, and 15 bases lay in between. CDR3 residues: CASSLPGATFQYF. The CDR3 nucleotides are TGTGCCAGCAGCTTGCCGGGAGCTACGTTTCAGTACTTC.

The rearrangement links TRBV2 to TRBJ2-1; D may be TRBD1 (5 bases). Trimming stripped 3 bases from V and 4 bases from J, with 7 bases between. The CDR3 is 13 amino acids. Germline loops: CDR1 SNHLY, CDR2 FYNNEI. In nucleotides, the CDR3 is TGTGCCAGCAGTGATCAGGGTTACAATGAGCAGTTCTTC. It encodes CASSDQGYNEQFF.

CDR3 coding DNA: TGTGCCAGTGCGCGGGGAAACAATGAGCAGTTCTTC. The encoded protein is CASARGNNEQFF. The chain has TRBV2 and TRBJ2-1, with D perhaps TRBD2 (6 bases). Germline lookup yields CDR1 SNHLY and CDR2 FYNNEI. Trimming took off 9 bases at V and 5 bases at J, with 11 bases between the two ends. The CDR3 length is 12 residues.

V gene TRBV12-3 or TRBV12-4 combines with J gene TRBJ2-5; TRBD2 is a possible D gene (5 bases). This CDR3 spans 13 amino acids. Deletions cut 8 bases from V and 5 bases from J, with 15 bases between. DNA for the CDR3: TGTGCCAGCTATGGACGCCCGGGGGAGACCCAGTACTTC. Translated: CASYGRPGETQYF.

The rearrangement links TRBV6-5 to TRBJ2-5, with D perhaps matching TRBD1 (6 bases). The CDR3 has 14 residues. V was pared by 5 bases and J by 1 base, with 11 bases between. The germline V gene has CDR1 MNHEY and CDR2 SVGAGI. CDR3 DNA sequence: TGTGCCAGCAGTATAGACAGGTCCCAAGAGACCCAGTACTTC. Its protein is CASSIDRSQETQYF.

This clone occurred a few times. Written as DNA, the CDR3 is TGTGCCAGCAGCCCGGGGATCTATGGCTACACCTTC. Amino acid sequence: CASSPGIYGYTF. This chain joins TRBV14 and TRBJ1-2; no firm D call. The CDR3 runs to 12 residues. The germline gives CDR1 SGHDN, CDR2 FVKESK. Trimming took 4 bases from V and 4 from J, leaving 7 bases between them.

This chain connects TRBV27 to TRBJ1-2; 10 nucleotides agree with TRBD1. The J segment lost 1 base and the V segment lost 7 bases, leaving 6 bases of the junction unmatched. CDR3 length equals 15 residues. Per germline, CDR1 MNHEY and CDR2 SMNVEV (reference sequence). The CDR3 nucleotides read TGTGCCAGCACCACGAGGACAGGGGGTAACTATGGCTACACCTTC. Amino acids: CASTTRTGGNYGYTF.

Regarding this clone: A junction end diverges from the germline sequence, so it may reflect a read error. The chain uses TRBV5-1 and TRBJ1-5, with D uncertain. This CDR3 contains 13 residues. Germline V gives CDR1 SGHRS, CDR2 YFSETQ. CDR3 DNA: TGTGCCAGCAGCTTGATTTCAGATCAGCCCCAGCATTTT. Translation gives CASSLISDQPQHF.

V and J are TRBV30 and TRBJ2-5; 7 bases are a match to TRBD1. V shed 5 bases, J shed 7 bases, and the junction held 10 bases outside the gene matches. The CDR3 sequence is 13 residues long. Germline V gene data show CDR1 as GTSNPN and CDR2 as SVGIG (reference sequence). This CDR3 is CAWLQGMIGTQYF. CDR3 nucleotides: TGTGCCTGGTTACAGGGGATGATAGGGACCCAGTACTTC.

This sequence joins TRBV4-3 and TRBJ2-7, with D maybe TRBD1 (5 bases). The CDR3 is 16 amino acids. Germline CDR1 reads LGHNA; CDR2 reads YSLEER. V dropped 0 bases and J dropped 5 bases, with 17 bases sitting between them. The chain's CDR3 is CASSQDRSRDADEQYF. CDR3 sequence (DNA): TGCGCCAGCAGCCAAGACCGAAGCAGGGATGCTGACGAGCAGTACTTC.

The CDR3 DNA sequence: TGTGCCAGCTCACCTCAACACCTGACAGGGTCCTATAATTCACCCCTCCACTTT. It codes for CASSPQHLTGSYNSPLHF. J is TRBJ1-6 and V is TRBV18; the match to TRBD1 covers 7 bases. CDR3 length equals 18 residues. V lost 3 bases, J lost 1 base, and 9 bases stayed unmatched. The germline V gene has CDR1 KGHSH and CDR2 LQKENI.

The rearrangement links TRBV24-1 to TRBJ2-7; D remains unclear. This CDR3 contains 13 residues. Germline assignment: CDR1 KGHDR and CDR2 SFDVKD. The V gene lost 3 bases and the J gene lost 6 bases, with 11 bases spanning the gap. The CDR3 DNA follows: TGTGCCACCAGTGATAAACAGCTCCTCGAGCAGTACGTC. This translates into CATSDKQLLEQYV.

The rearrangement joins TRBV6-5 to TRBJ1-4, with 10 positions matching TRBD1. With 2 bases clipped from V and 17 bases from J, the junction kept 11 bases outside the gene matches. From germline, CDR1 is MNHEY and CDR2 SVGAGI. The CDR3 covers 14 residues. The DNA of the CDR3 is TGTGCCAGCAGTTACGACTCGTCGGGACAGGGGATTTTTTTT. Translated, it gives CASSYDSSGQGIFF.

This clone has more than one count but fewer than ten. This chain joins TRBV21-1 and TRBJ1-1; the DNA was not compared with TRBD1, the D call given in the table. TRBV21-1 is classified as a pseudogene. CDR3 length equals 16 residues. As DNA, the CDR3 is TGTGCCAGCAGCCCGAGGGCAGGGGGCCCTATTGCTGAAGCTTTCTTT. Translated: CASSPRAGGPIAEAFF.

This clone was detected a few times. The chain links TRBV7-3 to TRBJ2-2, with D unclear. V was pared by 1 base and J by 6 bases, with 3 bases between. The CDR3 runs 12 residues. CDR1 is SGHTA, CDR2 FQGTGA, per germline. The CDR3 reads CASSLRAGELFF. CDR3 coding DNA: TGTGCCAGCAGCTTAAGAGCCGGGGAGCTGTTTTTT.

The chain couples TRBV12-3 or TRBV12-4 to TRBJ1-2; 9 bases are shared with TRBD1. The junction had 1 base not matched to a gene; V was cut back by 5 bases and J by 6 bases. The CDR3 runs to 12 residues. This chain's CDR3 is CASSRQGDGYTF. The DNA of the CDR3 is TGTGCCAGCAGTAGACAGGGGGATGGCTACACCTTC.